This entry lists 14 T cell receptor beta chains sequenced from one sample in a study of CD8+CD57+ T cells in acquired aplastic anemia. Template material for TCR beta VDJ and CDR3 profiling consisted of genomic DNA. MiXCR, run by TCRdb on the reads, gives a single entry per CDR3 protein. The table records more than 150,000 distinct CDR3 sequences, approximately 46% of them present only once. The source material was sorted CD4+, CD8+, or CD8+CD57+ T cells (not recorded which) from PBMCs. These receptors were taken from a human donor in good health.

The CDR3 DNA follows: TGCGCCAGCAGCACGGGACGGGACTCTGGAAACACCATATATTTT. This translates into CASSTGRDSGNTIYF. The chain carries TRBV5-1 and TRBJ1-3, with a tentative D call TRBD1 (5 bases). This CDR3 is built from 15 residues. In germline, CDR1 is SGHRS, CDR2 YFSETQ. Trimming shortened V by 4 bases and J by 0 bases, and 11 bases separated the two germline ends. The variable domain in full, completed from reference TRBV5-1 and TRBJ1-3, reads KAGVTQTPRYLIKTRGQQVTLSCSPISGHRSVSWYQQTPGQGLQFLFEYFSETQRNKGNFPGRFSGRQFSNSRSEMNVSTLELGDSALYLCASSTGRDSGNTIYFGEGSWLTVV.

In its sample, this clonotype was seen a few times. The chain links TRBV7-9 to TRBJ2-7, with TRBD2 identical over 8 bases. Trimming took 6 bases from V and 5 from J; bases not matched to a gene: 9. This CDR3 is built from 14 residues. CDR1 and CDR2 from the germline V gene are SEHNR and FQNEAQ (reference sequence). The CDR3: CASSQGSGSDEQYF. The CDR3 nucleotides are TGTGCCAGCAGTCAGGGGAGCGGGAGCGACGAGCAGTACTTC. The full variable domain, rest sourced from reference TRBV7-9 and TRBJ2-7, is DTGVSQNPRHKITKRGQNVTFRCDPISEHNRLYWYRQTLGQGPEFLTYFQNEAQLEKSRLLSDRFSAERPKGSFSTLEIQRTEQGDSAMYLCASSQGSGSDEQYFGPGTRLTVT.

With respect to this clonotype: A much larger clone is a single base away; this may be a read error. The gene calls are TRBV4-1 and TRBJ1-2; 7 bases agree with TRBD1. Looked up from germline, CDR1 is MGHRA and CDR2 is YSYEKL. This CDR3 comprises 16 residues. The CDR3 region has the DNA TGCGCCAGCGGCCAAGGAGCACAGGGGCAATTCTATGGCTACACCTTC. Amino acid sequence: CASGQGAQGQFYGYTF.

This chain links TRBV5-1 with TRBJ2-1; 14 nucleotides line up with TRBD2. This CDR3 comprises 18 residues. Germline V gene data show CDR1 as SGHRS and CDR2 as YFSETQ. J lost 0 bases, V lost 6 bases, and 8 bases had no gene match. The CDR3 DNA is TGCGCCAGCACGGGACAGGGGACTAGCGGGAGCTCCTACAATGAGCAGTTCTTC. It specifies CASTGQGTSGSSYNEQFF.

The V call is TRBV7-6, the J call TRBJ2-1; 10 bases match TRBD2. The CDR3 covers 16 residues. Trimming took 1 base from V and 8 from J; bases not matched to a gene: 8. CDR1 is SGHVS, CDR2 FNYEAQ, per germline. CDR3 residues: CASSLGTSGGVDEQFF. The CDR3 nucleotides are TGTGCCAGCAGCTTAGGGACTAGCGGTGGGGTCGATGAGCAGTTCTTC.

There are many counts of this clonotype. The chain recombines TRBV7-9 with TRBJ2-5; 14 bases map to TRBD2. In germline, CDR1 is SEHNR, CDR2 FQNEAQ (reference sequence). CDR3 size: 16 residues. With 5 bases clipped from V and 5 bases from J, the junction kept 7 bases outside the gene matches. CDR3 DNA sequence: TGTGCCAGCAGCCCGGGACTAGCGGGAGAAATGGAGACCCAGTACTTC. It is translated as CASSPGLAGEMETQYF.

The CDR3 DNA sequence: TGTGCCAGTAGGGCAGGGGTGAGCGAGCAGTACTTC. This codes for CASRAGVSEQYF. The chain links TRBV19 to TRBJ2-7, with D perhaps matching TRBD1 (6 bases). V shed 6 bases and J shed 6 bases, with 12 bases lying between them. This CDR3 has 12 residues. Germline V gene sequence: CDR1 LNHDA, CDR2 SQIVND (reference sequence).

V is TRBV20-1 and J is TRBJ2-5, with 8 bases fitting TRBD2. CDR3 length: 14 amino acids. The ends lost 2 bases at V and 2 bases at J; junction bases unmatched: 4. From germline, CDR1 is DFQATT and CDR2 SNEGSKA (reference sequence). The DNA of the CDR3 is TGCAGTGCTAGACAAACTAGCGGACAAGAGACCCAGTACTTC. This codes for CSARQTSGQETQYF.

J is TRBJ1-1 and V is TRBV13; TRBD1 might be the D (5 bases). Germline CDR1 and CDR2: PRHDT and FYEKMQ (reference sequence). V lost 4 bases and J 5 bases, leaving 14 bases between the germline ends. The CDR3 runs 14 residues. In DNA, the CDR3 is TGTGCCAGCAGCTCTCAGGGCCGAGGGACTGAAGCTTTCTTT. This codes for CASSSQGRGTEAFF.

This clonotype was observed a few times. The chain uses TRBV11-2 and TRBJ1-5, with a weak D call TRBD1 (6 bases). Trimming took off 2 bases at V and 0 bases at J, with 14 bases between the two ends. CDR1 and CDR2 (germline): SGHAT, FQNNGV. The CDR3 is 17 amino acids. The CDR3 DNA sequence: TGTGCCAGCAGCTTAAGCCCTACAGGGTTTAGCAATCAGCCCCAGCATTTT. Translated, it gives CASSLSPTGFSNQPQHF.

Notes on this clonotype: A much larger clone differs by one base, so this may be a read error. The V call is TRBV9, the J call TRBJ2-7; TRBD1 matches 8 bases. V was pared by 4 bases and J by 0 bases, with 3 bases of the junction left unmatched. The CDR3 consists of 14 residues. Germline V gives CDR1 SGDLS, CDR2 YYNGEE. This CDR3 is CASSPDRASYEQYF. CDR3 DNA sequence: TGTGCCAGCAGCCCGGACAGGGCCTCCTACGAGCAGTACTTC.

This chain connects TRBV5-1 to TRBJ1-1; TRBD1 matches at 7 bases. CDR1 and CDR2 from the germline V gene are SGHRS and YFSETQ. V gave up 4 bases and J gave up 1 base; unmatched junction bases: 7. CDR3 length equals 15 residues. As DNA, the CDR3 is TGCGCCAGCAGCACGGAGGGACAGCCGAACACTGAAGCTTTCTTT. Amino acid sequence: CASSTEGQPNTEAFF.

This clonotype was counted only a few times. The V call is TRBV7-2, the J call TRBJ2-7, with 7 positions matching TRBD1. With V trimmed by 5 bases and J by 6 bases, 4 bases remained unmatched. The CDR3 loop spans 12 amino acids. The germline gives CDR1 SGHTA, CDR2 FQGNSA. In DNA form, the CDR3 reads TGTGCCAGCAGCGGTGACAGGGCCGAGCAGTACTTC. Residues: CASSGDRAEQYF.

This clonotype was counted only a few times. The chain carries TRBV10-3 and TRBJ2-7; D is ambiguous. From germline, CDR1 is ENHRY and CDR2 SYGVKD. The CDR3 totals 12 residues. Deletions cut 3 bases from V and 0 bases from J, with 3 bases between. The CDR3 sequence: CAISDASYEQYF. DNA for the CDR3: TGTGCCATCAGTGATGCCTCCTACGAGCAGTACTTC.